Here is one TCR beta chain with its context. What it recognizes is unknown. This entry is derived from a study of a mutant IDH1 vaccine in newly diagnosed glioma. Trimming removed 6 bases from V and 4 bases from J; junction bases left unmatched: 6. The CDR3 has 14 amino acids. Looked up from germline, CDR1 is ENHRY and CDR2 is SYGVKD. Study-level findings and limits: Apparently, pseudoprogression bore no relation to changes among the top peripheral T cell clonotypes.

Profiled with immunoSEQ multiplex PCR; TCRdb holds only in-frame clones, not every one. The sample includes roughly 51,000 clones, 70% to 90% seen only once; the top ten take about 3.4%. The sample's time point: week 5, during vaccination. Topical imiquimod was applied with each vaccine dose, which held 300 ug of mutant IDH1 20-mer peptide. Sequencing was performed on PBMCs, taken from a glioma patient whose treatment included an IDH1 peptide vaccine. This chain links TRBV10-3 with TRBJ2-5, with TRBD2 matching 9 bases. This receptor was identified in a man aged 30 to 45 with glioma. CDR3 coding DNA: TGTGCCATCAGCGCCGCGGGGGGGCCAGAGACCCAGTACTTC. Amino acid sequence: CAISAAGGPETQYF.